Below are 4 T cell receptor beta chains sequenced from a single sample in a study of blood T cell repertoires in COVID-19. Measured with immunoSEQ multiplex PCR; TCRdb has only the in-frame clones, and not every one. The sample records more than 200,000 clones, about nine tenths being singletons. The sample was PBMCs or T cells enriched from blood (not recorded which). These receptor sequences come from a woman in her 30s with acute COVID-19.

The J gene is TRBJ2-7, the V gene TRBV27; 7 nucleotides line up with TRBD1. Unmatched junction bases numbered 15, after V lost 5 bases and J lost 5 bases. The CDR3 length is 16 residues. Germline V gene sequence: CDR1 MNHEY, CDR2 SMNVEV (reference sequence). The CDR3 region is CASSRGGLAGGDEQYF. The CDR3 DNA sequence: TGTGCCAGCAGTCGAGGGGGCCTAGCCGGAGGCGACGAGCAGTACTTC.

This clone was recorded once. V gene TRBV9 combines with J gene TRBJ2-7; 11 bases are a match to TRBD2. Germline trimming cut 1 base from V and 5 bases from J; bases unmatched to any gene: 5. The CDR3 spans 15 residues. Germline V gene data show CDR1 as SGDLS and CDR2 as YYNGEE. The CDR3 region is CASSVTSGSWDEQYF. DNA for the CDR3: TGTGCCAGCAGCGTAACTAGCGGGAGTTGGGACGAGCAGTACTTC.

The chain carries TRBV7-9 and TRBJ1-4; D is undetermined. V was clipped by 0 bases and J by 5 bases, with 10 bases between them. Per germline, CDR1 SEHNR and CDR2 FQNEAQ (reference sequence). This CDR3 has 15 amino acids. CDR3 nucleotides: TGTGCCAGCAGCTTAGCCCCGGGTTCGAATGAAAAACTGTTTTTT. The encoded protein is CASSLAPGSNEKLFF. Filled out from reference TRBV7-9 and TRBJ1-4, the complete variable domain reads DTGVSQNPRHKITKRGQNVTFRCDPISEHNRLYWYRQTLGQGPEFLTYFQNEAQLEKSRLLSDRFSAERPKGSFSTLEIQRTEQGDSAMYLCASSLAPGSNEKLFFGSGTQLSVL.

The CDR3 DNA is TGTGCCAGCAGCTCCTACTACGAGCAGTACTTC. It codes for CASSSYYEQYF. The chain couples TRBV7-2 to TRBJ2-7; unclear D gene. The germline V and J ends were trimmed by 4 bases and 3 bases, with 4 bases remaining between them. The germline V gene encodes CDR1 SGHTA and CDR2 FQGNSA. The CDR3 loop spans 11 amino acids. The variable domain in full, completed from reference TRBV7-2 and TRBJ2-7, reads GAGVSQSPSNKVTEKGKDVELRCDPISGHTALYWYRQSLGQGLEFLIYFQGNSAPDKSGLPSDRFSAERTGGSVSTLTIQRTQQEDSAVYLCASSSYYEQYFGPGTRLTVT.